These T cell receptor beta chains were read from a single sample in a study of blood T cell repertoires in COVID-19. TCRdb keeps only in-frame clones here, not all; method: immunoSEQ multiplex PCR. This repertoire shows about 81,000 clones, 84% found once; its top ten account for 13%. Sequences were obtained from peripheral blood. The receptors originated from a human donor in a cohort sampled during active COVID-19. The CDR3 runs from the conserved cysteine through the conserved F or W. Fields, in order: J gene, D gene, clone size, V gene, CDR3 DNA, CDR3 protein. The D gene is left open where the match is weak. Clone size appears in some rows only: once, few, many, or a class for an expanded clone.

TRBJ2-1	TRBD2	-	TRBV18	TGTGCCAGCTCACCGGGACTAGGGAGTGTTAGCAATGAGCAGTTCTTC	CASSPGLGSVSNEQFF
TRBJ2-2	TRBD1	-	TRBV9	TGTGCCAGCAGCCCCTGGACAGGGTCGGGCACCGGGGAGCTGTTTTTT	CASSPWTGSGTGELFF
TRBJ2-6	-	-	TRBV27	TGTGCCAGCAGTTTATCCCTATTCGGGGGTATAAGGTCTGGGGCCAACGTCCTGACTTTC	CASSLSLFGGIRSGANVLTF
TRBJ2-5	TRBD1	once	TRBV12-3/TRBV12-4	TGTGCCAGCAGTTTAGGGGGGACAGGGGCCTTGGACTTC	CASSLGGTGALDF
TRBJ1-1	-	once	TRBV11-3	TGTGCCAGCAGCCTAACGAGTCAGAACACTGAAGCTTTCTTT	CASSLTSQNTEAFF
TRBJ2-2	TRBD2	few	TRBV29-1	TGCAGCGTGACTAGCTCGAACACCGGGGAGCTGTTTTTT	CSVTSSNTGELFF
TRBJ1-6	-	-	TRBV28	TGTGCCAGCAGTTTGGCGGGCCGCAGTTCACCCCTCCACTTT	CASSLAGRSSPLHF
TRBJ2-7	TRBD1	-	TRBV6-5	TGTGCCAGCAGAACGACAGGGGGCGGCGAGCAGTACTTC	CASRTTGGGEQYF
TRBJ2-2	-	-	TRBV18	TGTGCCAGCTCACCTCTGTACACAGGACCGAACACCGGGGAGCTGTTTTTT	CASSPLYTGPNTGELFF
TRBJ1-5	TRBD1	few	TRBV6-6	TGTGCCAGCAGTCCCGGACAGGGCCACTATAGCAATCAGCCCCAGCATTTT	CASSPGQGHYSNQPQHF
TRBJ2-3	TRBD1	-	TRBV6-5	TGTGCCAGCAGTCGGGACAGCTACACAGATACGCAGTATTTT	CASSRDSYTDTQYF
TRBJ2-4	-	-	TRBV3-1/TRBV3-2	TGTGCCAGCAGCCAAGTTACGGGGGGCGGGCACATTCAGTACTTC	CASSQVTGGGHIQYF
TRBJ1-2	-	-	TRBV7-9	TGTGCCAGCAGCCCCCCGGACAGCTATGGCTACACCTTC	CASSPPDSYGYTF
TRBJ2-7	-	-	TRBV7-9	TGTGCCAGCAGCATGAGCCCTTTTCCGGGCGAGCAGTACTTC	CASSMSPFPGEQYF
TRBJ1-2	-	few	TRBV7-9	TGTGCCAGCAGCTCGCGGGGGGCGGGCTACACCTTC	CASSSRGAGYTF
TRBJ1-5	TRBD1	few	TRBV28	TGTGCCAGCAGGGGAGGACAGGGGCCCTTTCGGCCCCAGCATTTT	CASRGGQGPFRPQHF
TRBJ1-1	-	few	TRBV6-2/TRBV6-3	TGTGCCAGCAACCCCGACACAGGCTTGAACACTGAAGCTTTCTTT	CASNPDTGLNTEAFF
TRBJ1-5	-	-	TRBV7-2	TGTGCCAGCAGCTTAAGTCAGGGGCAGCCCCAGCATTTT	CASSLSQGQPQHF
TRBJ1-4	TRBD1	-	TRBV28	TGTGCCAGCGTCCCTGGGGGACAGGGAAATGAAAAACTGTTTTTT	CASVPGGQGNEKLFF
TRBJ1-1	-	few	TRBV5-6	TGTGCCAGCAGCTTGCAGAACACTGAAGCTTTCTTT	CASSLQNTEAFF
TRBJ2-5	-	-	TRBV28	TGTGCCAGCAGTTTACTATGGGGGCCGCAGACCCAGTACTTC	CASSLLWGPQTQYF
TRBJ1-1	TRBD1	-	TRBV3-1/TRBV3-2	TGTGCCAGCAGCCGTATAGGACAGGGTTACACTGAAGCTTTCTTT	CASSRIGQGYTEAFF
TRBJ2-5	TRBD2	-	TRBV9	TGTGCCAGCAGCGTAGTAGCGGGGGGGCCGGGAGAGACCCAGTACTTC	CASSVVAGGPGETQYF
TRBJ1-1	TRBD1	-	TRBV5-1	TGCGCCAGCAGCTTCGGTGGGACAGGAGGGACTGAAGCTTTCTTT	CASSFGGTGGTEAFF
TRBJ2-7	-	-	TRBV28	TGTGCCAGCGGAAATTCAGGGGTTCAGGAAGAGCAGTACTTC	CASGNSGVQEEQYF
TRBJ2-5	TRBD1	-	TRBV9	TGTGCCAGCAGCGCAACAGGGGGCAGAGGGGAGACCCAGTACTTC	CASSATGGRGETQYF
TRBJ1-2	TRBD1	-	TRBV7-9	TGTGCCAGCAGCGCCCAACCCGGGACAGGGAGGACTAACTATGGCTACACCTTC	CASSAQPGTGRTNYGYTF
TRBJ2-3	TRBD1	-	TRBV28	TGTGCCAGCAGAACAGGGGCAGCGCAGTATTTT	CASRTGAAQYF
TRBJ2-2	-	-	TRBV7-3	TGTGCCAGCAGCTTGGATTCTGACAGGACAAACACCGGGGAGCTGTTTTTT	CASSLDSDRTNTGELFF
TRBJ1-2	TRBD1	-	TRBV5-6	TGTGCCAGCGGCACGGAGACAGGGGCCGTTAACTATGGCTACACCTTC	CASGTETGAVNYGYTF
TRBJ2-2	TRBD1	-	TRBV9	TGTGCCAGCAGAAAAACAGGGGGAAGCACCGGGGAGCTGTTTTTT	CASRKTGGSTGELFF
TRBJ2-3	TRBD1	-	TRBV29-1	TGCAGCGCTAGAGGGACAGGGGGTCGGGCAGATACGCAGTATTTT	CSARGTGGRADTQYF
TRBJ2-7	TRBD1	few	TRBV19	TGTGCCAGTAGTGGGACAGGGGGCGCCTACGAGCAGTACTTC	CASSGTGGAYEQYF
TRBJ2-7	-	-	TRBV5-8	TGTGCCAGCAGCCGTCAGGCGACAAGATCCTACGAGCAGTACTTC	CASSRQATRSYEQYF
TRBJ1-6	TRBD1	-	TRBV4-2	TGTGCCAGCAGCCAACAGACAGGGTCCAATAATTCACCCCTCCACTTT	CASSQQTGSNNSPLHF
TRBJ2-4	-	-	TRBV5-4	TGTGCCAGCAGCCAACTAGAGACTCTCGGCATTCAGTACTTC	CASSQLETLGIQYF
TRBJ1-2	-	-	TRBV3-1/TRBV3-2	TGTGCCAGCAGCCCCATGAGCGGGGCCGCCAACTTAGGCTACACCTTC	CASSPMSGAANLGYTF